The 26 T cell receptor beta chains below come from one sample, sequenced in a study of somatic mutations in cytotoxic T cells in rheumatoid arthritis. Profiling relied on immunoSEQ multiplex PCR, and the TCRdb table lists in-frame clones only, not all of them. The repertoire holds some 14,000 clones, with around 72% as singletons. Material for sequencing was CD8+ T cells sorted from blood. All receptors derive from an adult with rheumatoid arthritis.

The rearrangement uses TRBV7-9 and TRBJ2-1; D gene uncertain. The CDR3 consists of 14 residues. V lost 0 bases, J lost 2 bases, and 5 bases lay in between. In germline, CDR1 is SEHNR, CDR2 FQNEAQ (reference sequence). The CDR3 coding sequence is TGTGCCAGCAGCTTAGCGGGAACCTACAATGAGCAGTTCTTC. Protein: CASSLAGTYNEQFF.

This chain uses TRBV5-4 with TRBJ1-2; D gene uncertain. The V gene's germline CDR1 is SGHNT and CDR2 YYREEE (reference sequence). Trimming took off 4 bases at V and 10 bases at J, with 17 bases between the two ends. The CDR3 consists of 13 residues. CDR3 sequence reads: CASSAIPSWDYTF. Written as DNA, the CDR3 is TGTGCCAGCAGCGCGATTCCTTCTTGGGACTACACCTTC.

V gene TRBV4-1 combines with J gene TRBJ2-7; the D is unclear. The V end lost 0 bases, the J end lost 6 bases, and 9 bases lay between the germline ends. The germline V gene has CDR1 MGHRA and CDR2 YSYEKL. The length of the CDR3 is 13 residues. The DNA of the CDR3 is TGCGCCAGCAGCCAAGATTTCTTGGGCGAGCAGTACTTC. It yields the protein CASSQDFLGEQYF.

The CDR3 nucleotides read TGTGCCAGCAGCGTAAACCAGGGGGCGGATGGCTACACCTTC. This encodes CASSVNQGADGYTF. This chain joins TRBV9 and TRBJ1-2; 8 nucleotides agree with TRBD1. The CDR3 is 14 amino acids. CDR1 SGDLS and CDR2 YYNGEE come from the germline V gene. V lost 1 base to trimming and J lost 6 bases; unmatched junction nucleotides: 5.

The chain employs TRBV11-2 and TRBJ2-7, with 8 bases identical to TRBD2. This CDR3 is 17 amino acids long. J gave up 5 bases and V 1 base, and 13 bases lay outside the gene matches. Per the germline V gene, CDR1 is SGHAT and CDR2 is FQNNGV. The CDR3 coding sequence is TGTGCCAGCAGCTTAGGAGTAGCGGGGAGGAACCGCAACGAGCAGTACTTC. Translation: CASSLGVAGRNRNEQYF.

The chain joins TRBV6-5 to TRBJ2-3; D may be TRBD2 (6 bases). The V gene lost 10 bases and the J gene lost 0 bases, with 11 bases spanning the gap. Germline lookup yields CDR1 MNHEY and CDR2 SVGAGI. The CDR3 totals 13 residues. In DNA, the CDR3 is TGTGCCACCTCGGAGGGGAGCACAGATACGCAGTATTTT. Encoded protein: CATSEGSTDTQYF.

V gene TRBV5-1 combines with J gene TRBJ1-3; the D is unclear. The CDR3 loop spans 14 amino acids. The V gene lost 0 bases and the J gene lost 0 bases, with 4 bases spanning the gap. CDR1 is SGHRS, CDR2 YFSETQ, per germline. The DNA of the CDR3 is TGCGCCAGCAGCTTGGCGCCCTCTGGAAACACCATATATTTT. This gives the protein CASSLAPSGNTIYF.

This rearrangement joins TRBV9 to TRBJ1-1, with D uncertain. Germline CDR1 SGDLS, CDR2 YYNGEE. CDR3 length: 14 residues. V was shortened by 0 bases and J by 1 base, with 7 bases between the two germline ends. CDR3 bases: TGTGCCAGCAGCGTAGTGGCCGGGAACACTGAAGCTTTCTTT. Translating gives CASSVVAGNTEAFF. Full variable domain (remainder filled in from reference TRBV9 and TRBJ1-1): DSGVTQTPKHLITATGQRVTLRCSPRSGDLSVYWYQQSLDQGLQFLIQYYNGEERAKGNILERFSAQQFPDLHSELNLSSLELGDSALYFCASSVVAGNTEAFFGQGTRLTVV.

The rearrangement links TRBV28 to TRBJ1-2; D unresolved. CDR1 is MDHEN, CDR2 SYDVKM, per germline. V was cut by 10 bases and J by 4 bases, with 16 bases left in between. This CDR3 contains 13 residues. The CDR3: CATTIPVGYGYTF. The CDR3 DNA follows: TGTGCCACTACGATCCCAGTGGGCTATGGCTACACCTTC.

The chain joins TRBV5-1 to TRBJ2-7, with D perhaps given as TRBD1 or TRBD2 (5 bases each). The V gene lost 4 bases and the J gene lost 4 bases, with 12 bases spanning the gap. Germline assignment: CDR1 SGHRS and CDR2 YFSETQ. The CDR3 spans 13 residues. The DNA for the CDR3 is TGCGCCAGCAGCCTAGGGACGGGGTACGAGCAGTACTTC. It encodes CASSLGTGYEQYF.

The gene calls are TRBV5-5 and TRBJ1-4; the match to TRBD1 covers 7 bases. CDR1 and CDR2 (germline): SGHKS, YYEKEE (reference sequence). The CDR3 runs to 14 residues. V lost 4 bases to trimming and J lost 8 bases; unmatched junction nucleotides: 8. CDR3 amino acids: CASSPGDSWEKLFF. As DNA, the CDR3 is TGTGCCAGCAGCCCAGGGGACAGTTGGGAAAAACTGTTTTTT.

The CDR3 here is CASSAGTDTLSDTLYGYTF. CDR3 DNA: TGTGCCAGCAGCGCGGGGACCGATACCCTAAGCGATACCCTCTATGGCTACACCTTC. The chain carries TRBV5-5 and TRBJ1-2; D is possibly TRBD1 (5 bases). The CDR3 extends over 19 amino acids. With 4 bases removed from V and 4 bases from J, the gap between germline ends came to 29 bases. Per germline, CDR1 SGHKS and CDR2 YYEKEE (reference sequence).

The CDR3 DNA reads as TGTGCCAGCAGCTTAGCGGCGACAGGCTACACTGAAGCTTTCTTT. Its protein is CASSLAATGYTEAFF. The J gene is TRBJ1-1, the V gene TRBV7-8; tentatively, D is TRBD1 (6 bases). Germline loops: CDR1 SGHVS, CDR2 FQNEAQ. The CDR3 runs to 15 residues. The V end was cut by 0 bases, the J end by 3 bases, with 11 bases between.

V and J are TRBV15 and TRBJ1-5, with a possible D match to TRBD1 (5 bases). The CDR3 contains 17 residues. The germline CDR1 and CDR2 sequences are LNHNV and YYDKDF (reference sequence). Between the trimmed V and J ends, which lost 0 bases and 0 bases, there was a span of 12 bases. CDR3 DNA sequence: TGTGCCACCAGCAGAGATTTCGGGGCTAATAGCAATCAGCCCCAGCATTTT. Protein: CATSRDFGANSNQPQHF.

This sequence joins TRBV15 and TRBJ2-2; tentative D call: TRBD2 (7 bases). CDR1 is LNHNV, CDR2 YYDKDF, per germline (reference sequence). The CDR3 covers 14 residues. V dropped 5 bases and J dropped 3 bases, with 10 bases sitting between them. Written as DNA, the CDR3 is TGTGCCACCAGCGGGGGGGGCCACACCGGGGAGCTGTTTTTT. It specifies CATSGGGHTGELFF.

The chain uses TRBV4-1 and TRBJ2-1; 11 bases agree with TRBD2. This CDR3 region has 16 residues. CDR1 MGHRA and CDR2 YSYEKL come from the germline V gene. Trimming cost V 5 bases and J 9 bases; bases outside gene matches: 12. Here the CDR3 DNA reads TGCGCCAGCAGCGAATCCTTAGCGGGGGGGGGTGCTGAGCAGTTCTTC. It translates to CASSESLAGGGAEQFF.

Only one count was recorded for this clone. The rearrangement joins TRBV19 to TRBJ1-4; D remains unclear. CDR3 length equals 13 residues. Germline CDR1 and CDR2: LNHDA and SQIVND (reference sequence). The V gene lost 8 bases and the J gene lost 7 bases, with 14 bases spanning the gap. The CDR3 coding sequence is TGTGCCAGTGGCGGCGGACCACCTGAAAAACTGTTTTTT. Amino acid sequence: CASGGGPPEKLFF.

The chain is built from TRBV7-8 and TRBJ2-7; no clear D. The CDR3 runs 15 residues. Trimming left V 5 bases short and J 0 bases short, with 14 bases between. Germline CDR1 and CDR2: SGHVS and FQNEAQ. The CDR3 bases are TGTGCCAGCAGCCCCTGGCGTTCGGGCTCCTACGAGCAGTACTTC. As protein: CASSPWRSGSYEQYF. The full variable domain, with the rest looked up from reference TRBV7-8 and TRBJ2-7, is GAGVSQSPRYKVAKRGQDVALRCDPISGHVSLFWYQQALGQGPEFLTYFQNEAQLDKSGLPSDRFFAERPEGSVSTLKIQRTQQEDSAVYLCASSPWRSGSYEQYFGPGTRLTVT.

V is TRBV7-9 and J is TRBJ2-3, with D hard to call. The V gene's germline CDR1 is SEHNR and CDR2 FQNEAQ (reference sequence). The CDR3 is made up of 14 amino acids. Trimming left V 3 bases short and J 4 bases short, with 11 bases between. The CDR3 DNA reads as TGTGCCAGCAGCTTGGGCAACCTCGCAGATACGCAGTATTTT. This codes for CASSLGNLADTQYF. The full variable domain, with the rest looked up from reference TRBV7-9 and TRBJ2-3, is DTGVSQNPRHKITKRGQNVTFRCDPISEHNRLYWYRQTLGQGPEFLTYFQNEAQLEKSRLLSDRFSAERPKGSFSTLEIQRTEQGDSAMYLCASSLGNLADTQYFGPGTRLTVL.

This clone was seen just once. The chain combines TRBV19 with TRBJ2-7; 7 nucleotides align to TRBD1. The CDR3 runs to 13 residues. The germline V gene encodes CDR1 LNHDA and CDR2 SQIVND (reference sequence). Trimming removed 10 bases from V and 0 bases from J; junction bases left unmatched: 6. The CDR3 protein is CATSGTVSYEQYF. For the CDR3, the DNA is TGTGCCACCTCCGGGACAGTCTCCTACGAGCAGTACTTC.

The chain joins TRBV11-2 to TRBJ2-1, with D possibly TRBD2 on 6 matching bases. The V end lost 5 bases, the J end lost 2 bases, and 16 bases lay between the germline ends. Germline V lookup: CDR1 SGHAT, CDR2 FQNNGV. The CDR3 covers 16 residues. CDR3 coding DNA: TGTGCCAGCAGCCCCCACGCGGGATATGCCTACAATGAGCAGTTCTTC. It translates to CASSPHAGYAYNEQFF.

V is TRBV5-8 and J is TRBJ1-1, with no clear D. The CDR3 has 13 residues. The germline V and J ends were trimmed by 3 bases and 3 bases, with 9 bases remaining between them. Per the germline V gene, CDR1 is SGHTS and CDR2 is YDEGEE. DNA for the CDR3: TGTGCCAGCAGCTACGGACTTTACACTGAAGCTTTCTTT. This gives the protein CASSYGLYTEAFF.

The V gene is TRBV27, the J gene TRBJ2-1, with D possibly being TRBD2 (6 bases). CDR1 and CDR2 from the germline V gene are MNHEY and SMNVEV (reference sequence). The CDR3 has 17 residues. The V gene lost 6 bases and the J gene lost 9 bases, with 27 bases spanning the gap. The DNA for the CDR3 is TGTGCCAGCAGCATTCGGGACTTTAGTTCCCCCGGGGGTGAGCAGTTCTTC. Translation gives CASSIRDFSSPGGEQFF.

V is TRBV28 and J is TRBJ1-1; TRBD1 is a possible D gene (6 bases). The CDR3 spans 18 residues. Germline lookup yields CDR1 MDHEN and CDR2 SYDVKM. V lost 6 bases and J lost 3, with 26 bases in between. CDR3 in DNA: TGTGCCAGCAGCACCATCTTTCTCGGGGGGCTGAAGGACACTGAAGCTTTCTTT. Its translation is CASSTIFLGGLKDTEAFF.

This chain uses TRBV30 with TRBJ2-1; D is possibly TRBD1 (5 bases). The CDR3 runs 12 residues. Germline CDR1 GTSNPN, CDR2 SVGIG (reference sequence). With 0 bases removed from V and 9 bases from J, the gap between germline ends came to 9 bases. The CDR3: CAWSVQGSEQFF. The CDR3 DNA follows: TGTGCCTGGAGTGTCCAGGGTAGTGAGCAGTTCTTC.

V gene TRBV13 combines with J gene TRBJ1-4, with TRBD1 as a possible D gene (6 bases). Between the trimmed V and J ends, which lost 1 base and 4 bases, there was a span of 19 bases. There are 18 residues in the CDR3. Germline values: CDR1 PRHDT, CDR2 FYEKMQ (reference sequence). The CDR3 bases are TGTGCCAGCAGCTTAGTAAGGGGCGGGGGCATGGATAATGAAAAACTGTTTTTT. It yields the protein CASSLVRGGGMDNEKLFF.